This TCR beta chain came from a study of T cells in localized non-small cell lung cancer. The assay was immunoSEQ multiplex PCR, and TCRdb's table has in-frame clones only and misses some. This table has around 36,000 clones, around 86% appearing once. Overall study results and limits: The greatest T cell clonality was found in uninvolved adjacent lung (higher than in tumor).

To note about this clone: Its antigen is not identified.

Sequencing used peripheral blood mononuclear cells, obtained before any cancer treatment. This sequence originates from a male donor at least 60 years old with stage II lung adenocarcinoma.

CDR3 protein: CASSLIVAGASGELFF. CDR3 bases: TGTGCCAGCAGCTTAATTGTTGCGGGGGCGTCGGGGGAGCTGTTTTTT. V usage is TRBV11-2 and J usage is TRBJ2-2; TRBD2 might be the D (7 bases). The CDR3 sequence is 16 residues long. V was clipped by 2 bases and J by 8 bases, with 18 bases between them. Germline values: CDR1 SGHAT, CDR2 FQNNGV.